The 8 T cell receptor beta chains listed next were all sequenced from one sample in a study of CD8 T cells in ankylosing spondylitis. TCRdb reprocessed the 5' RACE reads via MiXCR and lists one record per CDR3 protein. The data contain around 300,000 distinct CDR3 sequences, roughly 15% of them seen just once; the ten biggest clones take up around 1%. Input material: blood, either unsorted or a sorted T cell fraction (not recorded which). The origin of the receptors is a male donor with ankylosing spondylitis or in good health (not recorded which).

The gene calls are TRBV5-1 and TRBJ2-5, with D possibly matching TRBD1 (5 bases). V was trimmed by 1 base and J by 5 bases, leaving 12 bases between them. CDR1 and CDR2 from the germline V gene are SGHRS and YFSETQ. This CDR3 spans 14 amino acids. The CDR3 loop is CASSLWGNKETQYF. Here the CDR3 DNA reads TGCGCCAGCAGCTTGTGGGGCAATAAGGAGACCCAGTACTTC.

The chain joins TRBV7-7 to TRBJ2-5; D gene unclear. CDR1 and CDR2 from the germline V gene are SSHAT and FNYEAQ (reference sequence). V lost 7 bases and J 0 bases, leaving 12 bases between the germline ends. This CDR3 is built from 14 residues. The CDR3 DNA reads as TGTGCCAGCAAGCCCCTAATCTACCAAGAGACCCAGTACTTC. It encodes CASKPLIYQETQYF.

The table lists this clonotype with a few counts. This sequence joins TRBV7-2 and TRBJ1-2; D is ambiguous. The CDR3 is 15 residues long. Germline V gene sequence: CDR1 SGHTA, CDR2 FQGNSA. Between the trimmed V and J ends, which lost 1 base and 5 bases, there was a span of 14 bases. The CDR3: CASSLDSGQVYGYTF. CDR3 in DNA: TGTGCCAGCAGCTTAGATTCTGGGCAGGTTTATGGCTACACCTTC.

The table lists this clonotype with a few counts. The chain is built from TRBV7-9 and TRBJ1-3, with D tentatively TRBD1 (6 bases). Germline CDR1 is SEHNR and CDR2 is FQNEAQ (reference sequence). CDR3 length: 14 amino acids. With 5 bases removed from V and 7 bases from J, the gap between germline ends came to 15 bases. In DNA form, the CDR3 reads TGTGCCAGCAGCCTACAGGGCTCTCGGAACACCATATATTTT. It yields the protein CASSLQGSRNTIYF.

This clonotype was found a few times. The chain carries TRBV10-3 and TRBJ2-7; D possibly uses TRBD1 or TRBD2 (5 bases each). V was trimmed by 10 bases and J by 0 bases, leaving 16 bases between them. CDR1 is ENHRY, CDR2 SYGVKD, per germline. CDR3 length equals 14 residues. Written as DNA, the CDR3 is TGTGCCACCACCCCCAGGGAGAGCTCCTACGAGCAGTACTTC. Amino acids: CATTPRESSYEQYF.

This clonotype was detected only a few times. The V gene is TRBV12-3 or TRBV12-4, the J gene TRBJ2-1; D ambiguous. Trimming pared 2 bases from V and 1 base from J, leaving 9 bases between. This CDR3 is 15 amino acids long. CDR3 region: CASSLRALSYNEQFF. CDR3 coding DNA: TGTGCCAGCAGTTTACGGGCACTTTCCTACAATGAGCAGTTCTTC.

V is TRBV6-5 and J is TRBJ1-5; 10 nucleotides match TRBD1. J gave up 2 bases and V 2 bases, and 12 bases lay outside the gene matches. The CDR3 loop spans 19 amino acids. Germline values: CDR1 MNHEY, CDR2 SVGAGI. CDR3 coding DNA: TGTGCCAGCAGTTACCAAGTGGGACAGGGGAAGGGTGGCAATCAGCCCCAGCATTTT. The encoded protein is CASSYQVGQGKGGNQPQHF.

This clonotype was seen a few times. The chain uses TRBV11-2 and TRBJ1-2; TRBD1 matches at 10 bases. CDR3 size: 15 residues. Trimming took 1 base from V and 4 from J; bases not matched to a gene: 3. Germline V gene lookup returns CDR1 SGHAT and CDR2 FQNNGV. The CDR3 protein is CASSLGDRGLYGYTF. The DNA for the CDR3 is TGTGCCAGCAGCTTAGGGGACAGGGGCCTCTATGGCTACACCTTC. Based on the CDR3 plus reference TRBV11-2 and TRBJ1-2, the full variable domain is EAGVAQSPRYKIIEKRQSVAFWCNPISGHATLYWYQQILGQGPKLLIQFQNNGVVDDSQLPKDRFSAERLKGVDSTLKIQPAKLEDSAVYLCASSLGDRGLYGYTFGSGTRLTVV.